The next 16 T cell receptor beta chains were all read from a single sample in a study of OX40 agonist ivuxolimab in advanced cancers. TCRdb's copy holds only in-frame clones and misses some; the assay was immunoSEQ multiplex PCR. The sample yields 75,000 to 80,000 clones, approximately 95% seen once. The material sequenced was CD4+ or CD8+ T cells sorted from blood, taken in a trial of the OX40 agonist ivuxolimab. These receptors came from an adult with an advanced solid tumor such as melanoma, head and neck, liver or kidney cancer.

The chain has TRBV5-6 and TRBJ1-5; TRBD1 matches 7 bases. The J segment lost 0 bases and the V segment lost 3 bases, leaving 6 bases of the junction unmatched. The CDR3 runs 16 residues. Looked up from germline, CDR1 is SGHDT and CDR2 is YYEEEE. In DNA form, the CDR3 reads TGTGCCAGCAGCTCTAACAGGGGCTTTAGCAATCAGCCCCAGCATTTT. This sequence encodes CASSSNRGFSNQPQHF.

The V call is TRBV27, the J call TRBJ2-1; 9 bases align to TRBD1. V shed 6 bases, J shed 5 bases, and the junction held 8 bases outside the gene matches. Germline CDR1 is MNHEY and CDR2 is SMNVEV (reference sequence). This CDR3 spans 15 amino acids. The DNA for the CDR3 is TGTGCCAGCAGACAGACAGGGGGAAAGAACAATGAGCAGTTCTTC. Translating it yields CASRQTGGKNNEQFF.

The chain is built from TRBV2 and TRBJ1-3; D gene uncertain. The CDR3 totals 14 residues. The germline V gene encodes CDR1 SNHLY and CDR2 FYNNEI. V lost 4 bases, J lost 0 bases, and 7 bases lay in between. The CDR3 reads CASSGESSGNTIYF. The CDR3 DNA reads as TGTGCCAGCAGTGGAGAGAGCTCTGGAAACACCATATATTTT.

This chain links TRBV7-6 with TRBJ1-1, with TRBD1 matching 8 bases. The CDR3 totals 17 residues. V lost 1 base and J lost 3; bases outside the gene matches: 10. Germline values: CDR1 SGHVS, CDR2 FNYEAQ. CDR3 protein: CASSLDSLTGADTEAFF. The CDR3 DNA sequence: TGTGCCAGCAGCTTAGATAGCCTGACAGGGGCCGACACTGAAGCTTTCTTT.

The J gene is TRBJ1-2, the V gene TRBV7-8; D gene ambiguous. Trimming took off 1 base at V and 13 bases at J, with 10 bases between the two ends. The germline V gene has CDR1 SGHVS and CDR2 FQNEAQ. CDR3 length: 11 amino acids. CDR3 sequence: CASSLGADLTF. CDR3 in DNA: TGTGCCAGCAGCTTAGGGGCAGACCTCACCTTC. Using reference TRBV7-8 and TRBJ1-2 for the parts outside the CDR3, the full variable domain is GAGVSQSPRYKVAKRGQDVALRCDPISGHVSLFWYQQALGQGPEFLTYFQNEAQLDKSGLPSDRFFAERPEGSVSTLKIQRTQQEDSAVYLCASSLGADLTFGSGTRLTVV.

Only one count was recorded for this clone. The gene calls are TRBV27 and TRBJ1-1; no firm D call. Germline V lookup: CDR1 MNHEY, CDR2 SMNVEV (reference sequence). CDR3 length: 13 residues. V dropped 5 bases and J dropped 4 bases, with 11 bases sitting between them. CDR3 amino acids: CASSLEGLTEAFF. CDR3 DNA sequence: TGTGCCAGCAGTCTAGAAGGGCTCACTGAAGCTTTCTTT.

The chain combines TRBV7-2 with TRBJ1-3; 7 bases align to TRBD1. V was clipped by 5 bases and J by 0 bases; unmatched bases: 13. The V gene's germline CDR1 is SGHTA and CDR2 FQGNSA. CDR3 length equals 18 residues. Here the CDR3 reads CASSPGTAPTYSGNTIYF. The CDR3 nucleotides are TGTGCCAGCAGCCCCGGGACAGCCCCGACTTACTCTGGAAACACCATATATTTT. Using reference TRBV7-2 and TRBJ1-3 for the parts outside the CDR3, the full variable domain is GAGVSQSPSNKVTEKGKDVELRCDPISGHTALYWYRQSLGQGLEFLIYFQGNSAPDKSGLPSDRFSAERTGGSVSTLTIQRTQQEDSAVYLCASSPGTAPTYSGNTIYFGEGSWLTVV.

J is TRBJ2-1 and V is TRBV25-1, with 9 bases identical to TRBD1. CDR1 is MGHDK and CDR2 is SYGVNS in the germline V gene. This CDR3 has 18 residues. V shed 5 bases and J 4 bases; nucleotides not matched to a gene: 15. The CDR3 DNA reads TGTGCCAGCAGTTATACAGGGGGCTACACCGAACAATACAATGAGCAGTTCTTC. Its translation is CASSYTGGYTEQYNEQFF. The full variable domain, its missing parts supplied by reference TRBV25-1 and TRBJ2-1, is EADIYQTPRYLVIGTGKKITLECSQTMGHDKMYWYQQDPGMELHLIHYSYGVNSTEKGDLSSESTVSRIRTEHFPLTLESARPSHTSQYLCASSYTGGYTEQYNEQFFGPGTRLTVL.

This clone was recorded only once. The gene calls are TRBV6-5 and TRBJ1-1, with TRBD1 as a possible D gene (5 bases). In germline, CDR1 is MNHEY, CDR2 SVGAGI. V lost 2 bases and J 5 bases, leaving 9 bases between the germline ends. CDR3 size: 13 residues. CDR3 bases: TGTGCCAGCAGTTACGTAACAGGAACTGAAGCTTTCTTT. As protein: CASSYVTGTEAFF.

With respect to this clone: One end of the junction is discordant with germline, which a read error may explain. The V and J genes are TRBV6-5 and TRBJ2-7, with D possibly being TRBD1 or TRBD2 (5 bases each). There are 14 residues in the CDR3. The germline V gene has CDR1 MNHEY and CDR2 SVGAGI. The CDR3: CASSYSPLVGVLSF. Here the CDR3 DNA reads TGTGCCAGCAGTTACTCTCCACTAGTGGGGGTATTGTCCTTC.

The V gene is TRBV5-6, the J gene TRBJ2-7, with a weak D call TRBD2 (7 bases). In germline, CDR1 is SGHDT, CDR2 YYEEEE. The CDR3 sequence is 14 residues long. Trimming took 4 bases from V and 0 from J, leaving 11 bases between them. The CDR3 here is CASSLGGGSYEQYF. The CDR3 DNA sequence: TGTGCCAGCAGCCTAGGGGGGGGCTCCTACGAGCAGTACTTC.

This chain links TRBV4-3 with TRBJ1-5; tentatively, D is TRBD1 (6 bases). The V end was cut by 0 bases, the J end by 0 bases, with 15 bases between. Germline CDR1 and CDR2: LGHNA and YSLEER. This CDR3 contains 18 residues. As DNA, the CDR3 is TGCGCCAGCAGCCAAGATCTGGCCGGGGGCTATAGCAATCAGCCCCAGCATTTT. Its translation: CASSQDLAGGYSNQPQHF.

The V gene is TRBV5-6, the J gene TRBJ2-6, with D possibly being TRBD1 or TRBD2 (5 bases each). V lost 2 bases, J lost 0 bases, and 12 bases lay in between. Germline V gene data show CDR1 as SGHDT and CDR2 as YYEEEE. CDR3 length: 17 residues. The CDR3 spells CASSFSWDHSGANVLTF. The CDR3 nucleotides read TGTGCCAGCAGCTTTAGTTGGGACCACTCTGGGGCCAACGTCCTGACTTTC.

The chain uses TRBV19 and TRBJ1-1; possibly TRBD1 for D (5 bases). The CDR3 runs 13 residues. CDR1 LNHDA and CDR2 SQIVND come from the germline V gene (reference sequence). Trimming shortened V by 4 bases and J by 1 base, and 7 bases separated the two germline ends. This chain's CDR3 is CASSSGGNTEAFF. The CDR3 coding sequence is TGTGCCAGTAGTAGCGGGGGGAACACTGAAGCTTTCTTT.

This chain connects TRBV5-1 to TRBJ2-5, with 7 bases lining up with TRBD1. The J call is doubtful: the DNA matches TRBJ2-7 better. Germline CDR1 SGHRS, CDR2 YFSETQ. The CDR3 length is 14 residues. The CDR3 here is CASSPGTATYEQYF. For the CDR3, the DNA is TGCGCCAGCAGCCCCGGGACAGCTACCTACGAGCAGTACTTC.

CDR3 region: CASSPGTGGYEQYF. The CDR3 DNA is TGTGCCAGCAGCCCGGGGACAGGGGGCTACGAGCAGTACTTC. The V call is TRBV7-2, the J call TRBJ2-7; 11 bases agree with TRBD1. The CDR3 loop spans 14 amino acids. Germline V gene sequence: CDR1 SGHTA, CDR2 FQGNSA. V lost 5 bases to trimming and J lost 3 bases; unmatched junction nucleotides: 3.